This TCR beta chain was identified in a study of shared clonotypes between healthy human individuals. The protocol was immunoSEQ multiplex PCR, while the TCRdb copy is restricted to in-frame clones and leaves out a portion. The top ten hold over 0.12% of the sample, which has millions of clones, around 90% seen once. Germline-derived CDR1 and CDR2 are SGHRS and YFSETQ. The length of the CDR3 is 14 residues. V was shortened by 4 bases and J by 4 bases, with 11 bases between the two germline ends. The sample taken for sequencing was naive CD4+ T cells sorted from blood. Stated subset: CD45RA+ positively selected. This TCR derives from a man in his late teens or twenties in good health. The chain recombines TRBV5-1 with TRBJ2-2; D ambiguous. In nucleotides, the CDR3 is TGCGCCAGCAGCATACCACTGGGCACCGGGGAGCTGTTTTTT. It codes for CASSIPLGTGELFF.